Listed here are 21 T cell receptor beta chains from one sample, sequenced in a study of blood T cell repertoires in COVID-19. The repertoire was sequenced with immunoSEQ multiplex PCR; TCRdb's copy has only in-frame clones and lacks some. The table records 45,000 to 55,000 clones, 86% of them present only once. The sample was peripheral blood. The receptors derive from a woman aged 80 or over with acute or convalescent COVID-19.

This clone was observed a handful of times. V is TRBV15 and J is TRBJ2-1, with a tentative D call TRBD2 (5 bases). The V gene lost 5 bases and the J gene lost 7 bases, with 15 bases spanning the gap. The CDR3 consists of 14 residues. Germline CDR1 reads LNHNV; CDR2 reads YYDKDF (reference sequence). The CDR3 here is CATSEMSSRNEQFF. The CDR3 DNA sequence: TGTGCCACCAGCGAAATGTCTAGCCGGAATGAGCAGTTCTTC.

The rearrangement links TRBV29-1 to TRBJ2-7; TRBD1 aligns across 7 bases. V trimming: 4 bases; J trimming: 2 bases; junction bases outside the gene matches: 5. Germline CDR1 SQVTM, CDR2 ANQGSEA. The CDR3 covers 13 residues. CDR3 loop: CSVVTGNTYEQYF. CDR3 coding DNA: TGCAGCGTTGTGACAGGGAATACCTACGAGCAGTACTTC.

The rearrangement links TRBV6-6 to TRBJ1-5; maybe TRBD1 (5 bases). The CDR3 runs to 15 residues. V was shortened by 6 bases and J by 0 bases, with 12 bases between the two germline ends. Germline CDR1 is MNHNY and CDR2 is SVGAGI (reference sequence). The CDR3 region has the DNA TGTGCCAGCAGCCTCGACAGTTATAGCAATCAGCCCCAGCATTTT. Encoded protein: CASSLDSYSNQPQHF.

CDR3 sequence reads: CASSPQSLDEQFF. The CDR3 bases are TGTGCCAGCTCACCCCAAAGCCTAGACGAGCAGTTCTTC. The V and J genes are TRBV18 and TRBJ2-1; D is unresolved. Trimming left V 3 bases short and J 10 bases short, with 13 bases between. The CDR3 contains 13 residues. Per the germline V gene, CDR1 is KGHSH and CDR2 is LQKENI.

This chain links TRBV7-8 with TRBJ2-7, with TRBD1 identical over 9 bases. Germline V gene data show CDR1 as SGHVS and CDR2 as FQNEAQ. Germline trimming cut 1 base from V and 0 bases from J; bases unmatched to any gene: 10. The CDR3 contains 18 residues. In nucleotides, the CDR3 is TGTGCCAGCAGCTTAGACCCCCTGGGACAGGGATACTCCTACGAGCAGTACGTC. This gives the protein CASSLDPLGQGYSYEQYV.

The chain has TRBV2 and TRBJ2-7, with TRBD2 matching 8 bases. This CDR3 region has 15 residues. The J segment lost 4 bases and the V segment lost 2 bases, leaving 7 bases of the junction unmatched. Germline assignment: CDR1 SNHLY and CDR2 FYNNEI. CDR3 loop: CASSERSGGGYEQYF. The CDR3 coding sequence is TGTGCCAGCAGTGAACGGAGCGGGGGAGGGTACGAGCAGTACTTC.

The V call is TRBV6-1, the J call TRBJ2-1; D might be TRBD2 (6 bases). Trimming left V 0 bases short and J 2 bases short, with 8 bases between. Germline loops: CDR1 MNHNS, CDR2 SASEGT. CDR3 size: 15 residues. CDR3 region: CASSEASGAYNEQFF. The CDR3, as DNA: TGTGCCAGCAGTGAAGCGTCGGGGGCCTACAATGAGCAGTTCTTC.

The V call is TRBV29-1, the J call TRBJ1-1, with TRBD1 matching 7 bases. V shed 6 bases and J 1 base; nucleotides not matched to a gene: 2. This CDR3 is 12 amino acids long. Per the germline V gene, CDR1 is SQVTM and CDR2 is ANQGSEA. DNA for the CDR3: TGCAGCGTGGACAGGAAGAACACTGAAGCTTTCTTT. Translated, it gives CSVDRKNTEAFF. The full variable domain, with the rest looked up from reference TRBV29-1 and TRBJ1-1, is SAVISQKPSRDICQRGTSLTIQCQVDSQVTMMFWYRQQPGQSLTLIATANQGSEATYESGFVIDKFPISRPNLTFSTLTVSNMSPEDSSIYLCSVDRKNTEAFFGQGTRLTVV.

This sequence joins TRBV12-5 and TRBJ2-1, with 8 bases identical to TRBD2. Germline CDR1 reads LGHNT; CDR2 reads FRNRAP. V lost 4 bases, J lost 8 bases, and 1 base stayed unmatched. The length of the CDR3 is 12 residues. CDR3 loop: CASGSGGYEQFF. For the CDR3, the DNA is TGTGCTAGTGGTTCGGGGGGGTATGAGCAGTTCTTC.

V gene TRBV6-6 combines with J gene TRBJ2-1; D may be TRBD1 (6 bases). Per germline, CDR1 MNHNY and CDR2 SVGAGI (reference sequence). V was cut by 6 bases and J by 2 bases, with 14 bases left in between. This CDR3 has 15 amino acids. The CDR3 reads CASSLDRGAYNEQFF. The CDR3 bases are TGTGCCAGCAGCCTGGACAGAGGTGCCTACAATGAGCAGTTCTTC.

The chain carries TRBV12-3 or TRBV12-4 and TRBJ1-2; 9 bases agree with TRBD1. Unmatched junction bases numbered 8, after V lost 6 bases and J lost 9 bases. The CDR3 length is 13 residues. The CDR3 spells CASSLDRGKSYTF. In DNA form, the CDR3 reads TGTGCCAGCAGCCTGGACAGGGGAAAAAGCTACACCTTC.

The genes are TRBV6-1 and TRBJ2-3; 7 bases align to TRBD1. This CDR3 is built from 15 residues. The germline V gene encodes CDR1 MNHNS and CDR2 SASEGT. After removal of 1 base from V and 6 bases from J, the junction contained 7 bases not matched to a gene. DNA for the CDR3: TGTGCCAGCAGTGAAGAGATAGGGGGCGCTGATACGCAGTATTTT. It specifies CASSEEIGGADTQYF.

This clone was recorded a few times. The chain has TRBV5-1 and TRBJ2-1; 12 nucleotides line up with TRBD2. There are 15 residues in the CDR3. Germline assignment: CDR1 SGHRS and CDR2 YFSETQ. Unmatched junction bases numbered 3, after V lost 2 bases and J lost 6 bases. For the CDR3, the DNA is TGCGCCAGCAGCTTACCGACTAGCGGGAGCAATGAGCAGTTCTTC. Translation: CASSLPTSGSNEQFF.

The chain couples TRBV6-4 to TRBJ1-2; D call uncertain. CDR3 length: 11 amino acids. CDR1 MRHNA and CDR2 SNTAGT come from the germline V gene. V gave up 7 bases and J gave up 8 bases, with 11 bases separating them. CDR3 region: CASTCERGYTF. CDR3 DNA: TGTGCCAGCACCTGTGAGCGGGGCTACACCTTC.

The CDR3 sequence: CASSPGTGPYEQYF. CDR3 nucleotides: TGTGCCAGCAGTCCCGGGACAGGGCCCTACGAGCAGTACTTC. This sequence joins TRBV7-2 and TRBJ2-7; TRBD1 matches at 9 bases. The CDR3 length is 14 residues. With 6 bases clipped from V and 2 bases from J, the junction kept 5 bases outside the gene matches. The germline CDR1 and CDR2 sequences are SGHTA and FQGNSA.

V gene TRBV9 combines with J gene TRBJ2-1; possible D gene TRBD1, 5 bases. Germline CDR1 is SGDLS and CDR2 is YYNGEE. Trimming took off 1 base at V and 0 bases at J, with 17 bases between the two ends. The CDR3 spans 18 residues. The CDR3 DNA reads as TGTGCCAGCAGCGTAAACCCTAAACAGGTGAGCTCCTACAATGAGCAGTTCTTC. Protein sequence: CASSVNPKQVSSYNEQFF.

This chain links TRBV5-5 with TRBJ1-4; the D gene is possibly TRBD1 (5 bases). Germline V CDR1 and CDR2: SGHKS, YYEKEE (reference sequence). The V gene lost 0 bases and the J gene lost 4 bases, with 13 bases spanning the gap. The CDR3 sequence is 16 residues long. The CDR3 reads CASSLEGRAGNEKLFF. The CDR3 DNA sequence: TGTGCCAGCAGCTTGGAGGGGAGGGCTGGTAATGAAAAACTGTTTTTT.

The table lists this clone with a few counts. The chain combines TRBV5-8 with TRBJ1-5; the D gene is possibly TRBD1 (5 bases). The V gene lost 0 bases and the J gene lost 4 bases, with 8 bases spanning the gap. The length of the CDR3 is 14 residues. CDR1 is SGHTS and CDR2 is YDEGEE in the germline V gene. The CDR3 sequence is CASSLARVNQPQHF. The CDR3 DNA reads as TGTGCCAGCAGCTTGGCCAGGGTTAATCAGCCCCAGCATTTT.

The chain carries TRBV6-1 and TRBJ1-5; maybe TRBD1 (5 bases). Germline CDR1 and CDR2: MNHNS and SASEGT. Trimming removed 1 base at V and 4 bases at J, with 8 bases between. This CDR3 comprises 14 residues. The chain's CDR3 is CASSEGQSNQPQHF. As DNA, the CDR3 is TGTGCCAGCAGTGAAGGACAGAGTAATCAGCCCCAGCATTTT.

The rearrangement joins TRBV5-1 to TRBJ2-1; the match to TRBD2 covers 13 bases. J gave up 8 bases and V 4 bases, and 9 bases lay outside the gene matches. The CDR3 consists of 16 residues. Germline V gene data show CDR1 as SGHRS and CDR2 as YFSETQ. The CDR3 DNA follows: TGCGCCAGCAGCGAGGGGACTAGCGGGACGATCGATGAGCAGTTCTTC. This encodes CASSEGTSGTIDEQFF. Together with reference TRBV5-1 and TRBJ2-1, the CDR3 gives the full variable domain: KAGVTQTPRYLIKTRGQQVTLSCSPISGHRSVSWYQQTPGQGLQFLFEYFSETQRNKGNFPGRFSGRQFSNSRSEMNVSTLELGDSALYLCASSEGTSGTIDEQFFGPGTRLTVL.

This clone was detected only once. V is TRBV7-8 and J is TRBJ2-7, with D possibly being TRBD2 (6 bases). The ends were cut back, 0 bases at V and 4 bases at J, with 10 bases in the middle. The CDR3 is 14 residues long. Germline lookup yields CDR1 SGHVS and CDR2 FQNEAQ. The CDR3 region is CASSLASREYEQYV. In DNA, the CDR3 is TGTGCCAGCAGCTTAGCGAGCCGGGAGTACGAGCAGTACGTC.